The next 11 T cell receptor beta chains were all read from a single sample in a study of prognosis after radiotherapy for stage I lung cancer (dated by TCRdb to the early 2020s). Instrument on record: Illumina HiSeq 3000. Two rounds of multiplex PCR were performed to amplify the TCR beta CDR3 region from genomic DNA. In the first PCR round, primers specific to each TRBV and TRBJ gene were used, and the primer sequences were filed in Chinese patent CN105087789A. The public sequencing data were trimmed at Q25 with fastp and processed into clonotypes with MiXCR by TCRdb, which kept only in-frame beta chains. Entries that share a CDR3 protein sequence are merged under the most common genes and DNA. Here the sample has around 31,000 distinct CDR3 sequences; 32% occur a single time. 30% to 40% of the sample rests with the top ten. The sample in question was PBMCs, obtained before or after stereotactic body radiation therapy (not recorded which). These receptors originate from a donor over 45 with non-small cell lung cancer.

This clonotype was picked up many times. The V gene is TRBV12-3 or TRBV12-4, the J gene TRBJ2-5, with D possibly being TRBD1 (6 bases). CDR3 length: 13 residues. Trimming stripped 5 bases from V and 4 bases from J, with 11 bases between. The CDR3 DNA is TGTGCCAGCAGTCTTGGGGGCGGAGAGACCCAGTACTTC. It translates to CASSLGGGETQYF.

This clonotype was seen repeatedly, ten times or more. The CDR3 DNA reads TGCGCCAGCAGCTTTTCCAGCGGGAGATTCCATGAGCAGTTCTTC. Translating it yields CASSFSSGRFHEQFF. The chain uses TRBV5-1 and TRBJ2-1; 8 nucleotides agree with TRBD2. CDR1 is SGHRS, CDR2 YFSETQ, per germline. V was clipped by 2 bases and J by 8 bases; unmatched bases: 9. This CDR3 has 15 residues.

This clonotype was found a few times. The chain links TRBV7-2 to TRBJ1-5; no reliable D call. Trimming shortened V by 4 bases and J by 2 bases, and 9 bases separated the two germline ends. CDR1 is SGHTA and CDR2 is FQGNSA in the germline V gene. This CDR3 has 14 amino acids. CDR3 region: CASSWTLGNQPQHF. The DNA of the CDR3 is TGTGCCAGCAGCTGGACTCTCGGCAATCAGCCCCAGCATTTT.

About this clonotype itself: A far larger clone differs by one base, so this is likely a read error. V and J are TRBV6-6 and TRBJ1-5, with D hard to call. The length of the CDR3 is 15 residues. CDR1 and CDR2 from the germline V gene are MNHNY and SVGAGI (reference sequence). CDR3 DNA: TGTGCCAGCAGTTACTCGATGGGTAGCAATCATCCCCAGCATTTT. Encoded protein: CASSYSMGSNHPQHF.

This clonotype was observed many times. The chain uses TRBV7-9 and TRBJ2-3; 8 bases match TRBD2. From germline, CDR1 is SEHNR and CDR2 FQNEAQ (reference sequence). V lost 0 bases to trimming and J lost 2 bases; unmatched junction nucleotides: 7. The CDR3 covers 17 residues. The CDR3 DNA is TGTGCCAGCAGCTTAGCATGGCTAGCGGGTACCACAGATACGCAGTATTTT. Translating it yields CASSLAWLAGTTDTQYF. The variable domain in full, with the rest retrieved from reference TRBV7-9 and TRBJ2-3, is DTGVSQNPRHKITKRGQNVTFRCDPISEHNRLYWYRQTLGQGPEFLTYFQNEAQLEKSRLLSDRFSAERPKGSFSTLEIQRTEQGDSAMYLCASSLAWLAGTTDTQYFGPGTRLTVL.

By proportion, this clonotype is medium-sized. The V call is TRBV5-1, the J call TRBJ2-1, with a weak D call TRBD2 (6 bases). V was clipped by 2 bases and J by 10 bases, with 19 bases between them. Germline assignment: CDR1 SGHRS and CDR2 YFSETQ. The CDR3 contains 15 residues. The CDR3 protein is CASSLAGQGPIEQFF. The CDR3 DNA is TGCGCCAGCAGCTTAGCGGGCCAGGGCCCTATCGAGCAGTTCTTC.

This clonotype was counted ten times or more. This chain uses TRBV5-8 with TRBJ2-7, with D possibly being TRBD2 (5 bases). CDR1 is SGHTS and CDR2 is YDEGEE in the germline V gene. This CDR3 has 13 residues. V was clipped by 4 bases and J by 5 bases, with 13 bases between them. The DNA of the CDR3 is TGTGCCAGCAGCCCCGGGAAGAGGGACGAGCAGTACTTC. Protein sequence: CASSPGKRDEQYF.

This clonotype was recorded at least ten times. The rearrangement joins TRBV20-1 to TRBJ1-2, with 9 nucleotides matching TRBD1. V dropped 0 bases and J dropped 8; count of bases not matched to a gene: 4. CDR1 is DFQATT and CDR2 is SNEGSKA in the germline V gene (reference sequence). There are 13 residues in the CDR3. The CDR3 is CSAREDRGNGYTF. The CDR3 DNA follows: TGCAGTGCTAGAGAGGACAGGGGAAACGGCTACACCTTC.

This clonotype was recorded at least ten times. The CDR3 nucleotides are TGTGCCAGCAGTTATTCTTTAAGGGAGGGTCGTTCACCCCTCCACTTT. It specifies CASSYSLREGRSPLHF. V is TRBV6-2 or TRBV6-3 and J is TRBJ1-6; no definite D call. V was pared by 3 bases and J by 9 bases, with 18 bases between. Looked up from germline, CDR1 is MNHEY and CDR2 is SVGEGT. The CDR3 extends over 16 amino acids.

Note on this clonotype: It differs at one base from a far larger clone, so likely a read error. The DNA for the CDR3 is TGCAGTGCTAGTCCAGAAGTATCCTACAATGAGCAGTTCTTC. It yields the protein CSASPEVSYNEQFF. The J gene is TRBJ2-5, the V gene TRBV20-1; D remains unclear. The DNA matches TRBJ2-1 better at its end, which makes the J call doubtful. Germline lookup yields CDR1 DFQATT and CDR2 SNEGSKA (reference sequence). The CDR3 covers 14 residues.

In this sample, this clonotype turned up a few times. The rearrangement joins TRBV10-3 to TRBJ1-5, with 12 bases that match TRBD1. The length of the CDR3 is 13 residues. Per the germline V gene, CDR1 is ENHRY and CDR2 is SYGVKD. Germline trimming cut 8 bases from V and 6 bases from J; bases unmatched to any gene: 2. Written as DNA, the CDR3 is TGTGCCATCGGGACAGGGGGCATTCAGCCCCAGCATTTT. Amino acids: CAIGTGGIQPQHF.